This T cell receptor (beta chain) was observed in a study of blood T cell repertoires in COVID-19. On the study more broadly: Sites in the United States, Italy and Spain provided acute and convalescent COVID-19 samples.

V was cut by 0 bases and J by 0 bases, with 17 bases left in between. CDR1 is MGHRA, CDR2 YSYEKL, per germline. CDR3 length: 18 amino acids. This table comes from immunoSEQ multiplex PCR, and its TCRdb copy is limited to in-frame clones, with some not included. The repertoire includes some 100,000 clones, around 90% of them detected once, and roughly 8% sits in the top ten. The gene calls are TRBV4-1 and TRBJ1-1; perhaps TRBD1 as D (6 bases). This TCR derives from a human donor in a cohort sampled during active COVID-19. Sequencing used peripheral blood. DNA for the CDR3: TGCGCCAGCAGCCAAGACCGGCGGACAGTACACATGAACACTGAAGCTTTCTTT. As protein: CASSQDRRTVHMNTEAFF.